This TCR beta chain was sequenced in a study of T-cell reconstitution after alpha-beta-depleted transplantation in children. Study-level findings and limits: Diversity and T-cell counts at one year after transplant derived mostly from new T cells. Some patients showed high day-60 TCRbeta diversity, which derived from surviving recipient T cells and thymic progenitors. Roughly two months post-transplant, alpha-beta T cells reportedly originated from several hundred graft clones that had expanded.

This clonotype was observed a handful of times. Its antigen is as yet unknown. Deletions cut 2 bases from V and 10 bases from J, with 14 bases between. Germline lookup yields CDR1 SGHTA and CDR2 FQGNSA. The CDR3 runs to 13 residues. As it was prepared, the TCRbeta library received unique molecular identifiers. Each CDR3 protein gets one entry after TCRdb re-called the PCR reads with MiXCR. This table holds 700,000 to 950,000 distinct CDR3 sequences, around 15% found once. The specimen comprised PBMCs, mostly from graft donor cells, sampled 360 days after TCRalphabeta/CD19-depleted stem cell transplant. The chain links TRBV7-2 to TRBJ1-1; maybe TRBD1 (5 bases). The TCR sequence derives from a male patient younger than 18 who had a stem cell transplant for acute lymphoblastic leukemia, so the T cells may come from the graft donor. DNA for the CDR3: TGTGCCAGCAGCTTATCGAGGGGAGGCGGAGCTTTCTTT. Translating gives CASSLSRGGGAFF.